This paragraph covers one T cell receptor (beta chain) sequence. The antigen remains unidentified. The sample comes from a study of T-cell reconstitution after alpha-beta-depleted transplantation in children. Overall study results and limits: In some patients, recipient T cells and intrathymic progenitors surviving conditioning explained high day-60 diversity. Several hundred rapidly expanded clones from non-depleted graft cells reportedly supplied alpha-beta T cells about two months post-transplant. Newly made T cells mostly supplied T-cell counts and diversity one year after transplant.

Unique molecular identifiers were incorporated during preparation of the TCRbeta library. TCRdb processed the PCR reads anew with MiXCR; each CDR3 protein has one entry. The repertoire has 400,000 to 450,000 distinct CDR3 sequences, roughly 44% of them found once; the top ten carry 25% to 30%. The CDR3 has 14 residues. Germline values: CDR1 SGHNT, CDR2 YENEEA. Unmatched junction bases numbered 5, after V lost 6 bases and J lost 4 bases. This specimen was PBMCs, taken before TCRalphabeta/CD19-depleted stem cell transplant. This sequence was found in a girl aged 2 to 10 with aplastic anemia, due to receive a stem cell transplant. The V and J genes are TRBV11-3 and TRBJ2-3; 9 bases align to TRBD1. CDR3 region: CASRPGQGPDTQYF. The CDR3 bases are TGTGCCAGCAGACCGGGACAGGGACCAGATACGCAGTATTTT. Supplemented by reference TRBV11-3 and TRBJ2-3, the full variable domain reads EAGVVQSPRYKIIEKKQPVAFWCNPISGHNTLYWYLQNLGQGPELLIRYENEEAVDDSQLPKDRFSAERLKGVDSTLKIQPAELGDSAVYLCASRPGQGPDTQYFGPGTRLTVL.